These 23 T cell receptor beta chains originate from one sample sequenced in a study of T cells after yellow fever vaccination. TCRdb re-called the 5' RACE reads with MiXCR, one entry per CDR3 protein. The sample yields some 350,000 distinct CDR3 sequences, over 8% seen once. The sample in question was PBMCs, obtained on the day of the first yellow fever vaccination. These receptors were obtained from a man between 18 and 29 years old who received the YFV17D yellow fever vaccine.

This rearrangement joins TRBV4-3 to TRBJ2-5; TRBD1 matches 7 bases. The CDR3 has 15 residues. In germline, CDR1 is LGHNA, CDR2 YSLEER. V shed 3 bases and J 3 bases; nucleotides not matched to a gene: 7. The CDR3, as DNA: TGCGCCAGCAGCCATGCCGGGACAGCTAAAGAGACCCAGTACTTC. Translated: CASSHAGTAKETQYF.

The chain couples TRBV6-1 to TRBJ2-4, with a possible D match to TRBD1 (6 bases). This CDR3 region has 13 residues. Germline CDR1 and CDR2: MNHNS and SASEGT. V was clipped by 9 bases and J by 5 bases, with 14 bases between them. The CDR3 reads CASSTGPQNIQYF. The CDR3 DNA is TGTGCCAGTTCCACAGGGCCTCAAAACATTCAGTACTTC.

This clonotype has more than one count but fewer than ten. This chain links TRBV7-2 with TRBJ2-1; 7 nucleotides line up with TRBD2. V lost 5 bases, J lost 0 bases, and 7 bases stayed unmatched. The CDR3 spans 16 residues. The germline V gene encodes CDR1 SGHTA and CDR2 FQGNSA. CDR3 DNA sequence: TGTGCCAGCAGCATCCTATCTAGCGGCTCCTACAATGAGCAGTTCTTC. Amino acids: CASSILSSGSYNEQFF.

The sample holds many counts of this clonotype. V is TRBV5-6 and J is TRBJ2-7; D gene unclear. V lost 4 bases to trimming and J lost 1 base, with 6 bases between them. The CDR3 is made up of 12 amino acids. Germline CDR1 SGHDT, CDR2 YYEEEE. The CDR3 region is CASSRGSYEQYF. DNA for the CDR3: TGTGCCAGCAGCCGCGGATCCTACGAGCAGTACTTC.

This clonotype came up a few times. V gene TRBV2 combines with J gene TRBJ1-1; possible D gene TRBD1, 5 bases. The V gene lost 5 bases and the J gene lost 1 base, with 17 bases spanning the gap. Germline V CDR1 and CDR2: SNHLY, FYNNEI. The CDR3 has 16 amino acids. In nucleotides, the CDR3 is TGTGCCAGCAGTTTACAAGGGGCTCGTCCGAACACTGAAGCTTTCTTT. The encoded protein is CASSLQGARPNTEAFF. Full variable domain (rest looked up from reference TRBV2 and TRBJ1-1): EPEVTQTPSHQVTQMGQEVILRCVPISNHLYFYWYRQILGQKVEFLVSFYNNEISEKSEIFDDQFSVERPDGSNFTLKIRSTKLEDSAMYFCASSLQGARPNTEAFFGQGTRLTVV.

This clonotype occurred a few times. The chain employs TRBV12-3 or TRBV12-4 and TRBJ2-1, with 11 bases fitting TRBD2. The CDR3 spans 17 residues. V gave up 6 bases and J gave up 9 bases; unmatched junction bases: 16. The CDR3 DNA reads TGTGCCAGCAGCTTAACTCCGGGACTAGCGGAGGTCGGTGAGCAGTTCTTC. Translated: CASSLTPGLAEVGEQFF.

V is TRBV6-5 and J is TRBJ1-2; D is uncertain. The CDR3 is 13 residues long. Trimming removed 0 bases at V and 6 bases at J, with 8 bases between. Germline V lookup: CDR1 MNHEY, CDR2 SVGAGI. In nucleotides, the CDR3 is TGTGCCAGCAGTTACTCGAACGATAATGGCTACACCTTC. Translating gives CASSYSNDNGYTF.

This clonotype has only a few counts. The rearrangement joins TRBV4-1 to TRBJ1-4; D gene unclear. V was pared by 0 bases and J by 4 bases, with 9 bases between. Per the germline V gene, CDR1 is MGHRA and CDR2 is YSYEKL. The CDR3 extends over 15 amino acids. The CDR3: CASSQDGQSNEKLFF. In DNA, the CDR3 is TGCGCCAGCAGCCAAGATGGGCAGAGTAATGAAAAACTGTTTTTT.

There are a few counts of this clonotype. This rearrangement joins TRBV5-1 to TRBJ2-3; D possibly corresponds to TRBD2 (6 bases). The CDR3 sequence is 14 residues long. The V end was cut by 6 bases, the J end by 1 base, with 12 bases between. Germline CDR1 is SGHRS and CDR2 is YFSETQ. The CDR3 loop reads CASTGTGGTDTQYF. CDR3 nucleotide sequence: TGCGCCAGCACCGGGACGGGGGGCACAGATACGCAGTATTTT.

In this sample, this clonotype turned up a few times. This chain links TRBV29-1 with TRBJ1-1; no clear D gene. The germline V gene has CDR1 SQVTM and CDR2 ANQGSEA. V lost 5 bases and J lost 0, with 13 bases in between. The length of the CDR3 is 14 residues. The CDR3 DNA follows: TGCAGCGTTCACATCAGCAGCATGAACACTGAAGCTTTCTTT. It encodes CSVHISSMNTEAFF.

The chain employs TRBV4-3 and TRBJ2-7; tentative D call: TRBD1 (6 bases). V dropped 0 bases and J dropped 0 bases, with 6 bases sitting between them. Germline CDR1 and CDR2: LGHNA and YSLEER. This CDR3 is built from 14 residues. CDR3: CASSQDRGSYEQYF. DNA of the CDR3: TGCGCCAGCAGCCAAGACAGGGGCTCCTACGAGCAGTACTTC.

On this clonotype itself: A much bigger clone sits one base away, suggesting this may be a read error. CDR3 nucleotide sequence: TGCGCCAGCAGCTTGGGACATGGAAGCGCAGATACGCAGTATTTT. Residues: CASSLGHGSADTQYF. The V and J genes are TRBV5-1 and TRBJ2-3; D gene uncertain. The germline V gene has CDR1 SGHRS and CDR2 YFSETQ. The length of the CDR3 is 15 residues. V was shortened by 0 bases and J by 4 bases, with 12 bases between the two germline ends.

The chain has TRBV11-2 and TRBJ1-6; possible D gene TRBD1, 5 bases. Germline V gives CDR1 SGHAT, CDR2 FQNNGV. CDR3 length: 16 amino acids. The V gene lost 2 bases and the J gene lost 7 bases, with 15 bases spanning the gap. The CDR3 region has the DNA TGTGCCAGCAGCTTACTAATCTCAGGGCGAAATTCACCCCTCCACTTT. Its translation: CASSLLISGRNSPLHF.

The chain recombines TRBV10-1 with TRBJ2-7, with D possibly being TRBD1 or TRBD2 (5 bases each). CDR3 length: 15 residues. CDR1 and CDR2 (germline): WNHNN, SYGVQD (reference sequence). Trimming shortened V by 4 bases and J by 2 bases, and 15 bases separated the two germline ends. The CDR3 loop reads CASSGGDSGAYEQYF. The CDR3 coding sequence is TGCGCCAGCAGTGGTGGCGACAGCGGAGCCTACGAGCAGTACTTC.

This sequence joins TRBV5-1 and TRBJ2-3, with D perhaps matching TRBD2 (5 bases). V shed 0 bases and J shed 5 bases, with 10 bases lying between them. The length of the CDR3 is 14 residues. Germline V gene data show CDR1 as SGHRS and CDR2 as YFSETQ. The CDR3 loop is CASSLAWEQDTQYF. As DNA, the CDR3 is TGCGCCAGCAGCTTGGCGTGGGAGCAAGATACGCAGTATTTT. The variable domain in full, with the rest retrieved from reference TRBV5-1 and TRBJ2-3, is KAGVTQTPRYLIKTRGQQVTLSCSPISGHRSVSWYQQTPGQGLQFLFEYFSETQRNKGNFPGRFSGRQFSNSRSEMNVSTLELGDSALYLCASSLAWEQDTQYFGPGTRLTVL.

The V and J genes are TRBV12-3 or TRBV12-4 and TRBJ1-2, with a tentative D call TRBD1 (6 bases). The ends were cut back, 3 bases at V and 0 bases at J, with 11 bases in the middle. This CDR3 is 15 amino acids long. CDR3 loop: CASSFDRIANYGYTF. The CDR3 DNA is TGTGCCAGCAGTTTTGACAGGATAGCTAACTATGGCTACACCTTC.

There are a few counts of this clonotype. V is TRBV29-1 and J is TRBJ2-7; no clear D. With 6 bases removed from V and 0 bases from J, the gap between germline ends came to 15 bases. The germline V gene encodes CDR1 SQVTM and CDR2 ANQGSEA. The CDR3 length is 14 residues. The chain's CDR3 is CSVLPGLSSYEQYF. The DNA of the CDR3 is TGCAGCGTACTGCCTGGGCTTTCCTCCTACGAGCAGTACTTC.

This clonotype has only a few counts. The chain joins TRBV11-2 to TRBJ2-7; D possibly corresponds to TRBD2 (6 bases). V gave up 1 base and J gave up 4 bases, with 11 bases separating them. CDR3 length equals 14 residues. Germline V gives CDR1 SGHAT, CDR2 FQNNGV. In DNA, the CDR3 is TGTGCCAGCAGCTTAGGGCTAGGGAGGTACGAGCAGTACGTC. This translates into CASSLGLGRYEQYV.

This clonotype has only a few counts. The CDR3 DNA sequence: TGTGCCAGCAGTCTTGATGGGACCAATGGCTACACCTTC. Amino acid sequence: CASSLDGTNGYTF. This chain links TRBV6-6 with TRBJ1-2; tentative D call: TRBD1 (5 bases). This CDR3 contains 13 residues. The V end was cut by 5 bases, the J end by 6 bases, with 13 bases between. CDR1 is MNHNY, CDR2 SVGAGI, per germline (reference sequence).

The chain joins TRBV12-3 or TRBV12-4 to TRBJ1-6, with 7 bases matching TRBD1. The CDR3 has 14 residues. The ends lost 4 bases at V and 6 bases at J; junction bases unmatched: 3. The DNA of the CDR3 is TGTGCCAGCAGTTGGGACAGCGTTAATTCACCCCTCCACTTT. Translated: CASSWDSVNSPLHF.

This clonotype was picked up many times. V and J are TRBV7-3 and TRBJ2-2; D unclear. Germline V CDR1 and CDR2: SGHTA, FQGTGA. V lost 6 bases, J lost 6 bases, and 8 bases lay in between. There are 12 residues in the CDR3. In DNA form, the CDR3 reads TGTGCCAGCAGGACGGGTCCCGGGGAGCTGTTTTTT. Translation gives CASRTGPGELFF.

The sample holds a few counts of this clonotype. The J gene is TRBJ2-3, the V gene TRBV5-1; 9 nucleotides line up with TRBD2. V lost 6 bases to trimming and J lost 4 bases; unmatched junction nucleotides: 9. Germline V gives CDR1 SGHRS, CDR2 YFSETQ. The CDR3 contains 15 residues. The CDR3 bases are TGCGCCAGCACGAACCCCGCGGGGGGGGCAGATACGCAGTATTTT. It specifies CASTNPAGGADTQYF.

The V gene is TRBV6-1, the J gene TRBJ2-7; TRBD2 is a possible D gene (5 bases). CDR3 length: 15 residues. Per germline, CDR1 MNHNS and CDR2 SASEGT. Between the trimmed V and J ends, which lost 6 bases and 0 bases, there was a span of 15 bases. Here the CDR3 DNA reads TGTGCCAGCAGGCTAGCTGGGTCCAGCTCCTACGAGCAGTACTTC. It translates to CASRLAGSSSYEQYF.